These 4 T cell receptor beta chains were all obtained from the same sample, sequenced in a study of OX40 agonist ivuxolimab in advanced cancers. Method: immunoSEQ multiplex PCR; TCRdb's copy keeps in-frame clones and lacks some. The data contain roughly 80,000 clones, roughly 91% of them singletons. The material sequenced was CD4+ or CD8+ T cells sorted from blood, taken in a trial of the OX40 agonist ivuxolimab. All receptors come from an adult with an advanced solid tumor such as melanoma, head and neck, liver or kidney cancer.

The chain is built from TRBV7-8 and TRBJ1-5, with D perhaps TRBD1 (6 bases). V was shortened by 2 bases and J by 2 bases, with 13 bases between the two germline ends. This CDR3 has 16 residues. Germline V gene lookup returns CDR1 SGHVS and CDR2 FQNEAQ. The CDR3 sequence is CASSLTRQAGNQPQHF. The CDR3 DNA reads as TGTGCCAGCAGCTTAACCCGACAGGCCGGCAATCAGCCCCAGCATTTT.

The chain combines TRBV7-2 with TRBJ2-1; D gene unclear. The CDR3 has 15 amino acids. Germline values: CDR1 SGHTA, CDR2 FQGNSA. Trimming stripped 2 bases from V and 4 bases from J, with 12 bases between. The CDR3 DNA is TGTGCCAGCAGCTTATTATCGGCCCGTTACAATGAGCAGTTCTTC. Amino acids: CASSLLSARYNEQFF.

This chain uses TRBV6-5 with TRBJ2-7; TRBD1 aligns across 9 bases. Germline CDR1 reads MNHEY; CDR2 reads SVGAGI. The CDR3 is 16 amino acids. V lost 0 bases, J lost 5 bases, and 8 bases stayed unmatched. In DNA, the CDR3 is TGTGCCAGCAGTTACTCCACCGGGACAGGGAGGCACGAGCAGTACTTC. Residues: CASSYSTGTGRHEQYF.

The CDR3 is CASSSAGRDSRGYTF. The DNA for the CDR3 is TGTGCCAGCAGCTCGGCGGGGAGGGATTCGCGCGGCTACACCTTC. V usage is TRBV7-2 and J usage is TRBJ1-2; the D is unclear. CDR1 and CDR2 from the germline V gene are SGHTA and FQGNSA. The CDR3 has 15 residues. V was clipped by 4 bases and J by 8 bases, with 20 bases between them.